Presented here are 11 T cell receptor beta chains from one specimen sequenced in a study of cytomegalovirus exposure and HLA in healthy donors. Measured with immunoSEQ multiplex PCR; TCRdb has only the in-frame clones, and not every one. The sample yields hundreds of thousands of clones, more than 75% seen once. Input material: PBMCs. These receptors all come from a woman younger than 35 in good health and CMV-seronegative.

The chain couples TRBV28 to TRBJ2-7, with 10 bases matching TRBD2. The CDR3 loop spans 17 amino acids. V was pared by 6 bases and J by 5 bases, with 16 bases of the junction left unmatched. The germline V gene has CDR1 MDHEN and CDR2 SYDVKM. CDR3 region: CASSPIKREGPQDEQYF. The CDR3 DNA reads as TGTGCCAGCAGCCCCATCAAGCGGGAGGGCCCTCAGGACGAGCAGTACTTC. The full variable domain, in which reference TRBV28 and TRBJ2-7 provide the parts outside the CDR3, is DVKVTQSSRYLVKRTGEKVFLECVQDMDHENMFWYRQDPGLGLRLIYFSYDVKMKEKGDIPEGYSVSREKKERFSLILESASTNQTSMYLCASSPIKREGPQDEQYFGPGTRLTVT.

The chain recombines TRBV5-1 with TRBJ2-5; 7 nucleotides align to TRBD2. The V gene end was trimmed by 0 bases and the J gene end by 5 bases; junction bases not matched to a gene: 7. Germline values: CDR1 SGHRS, CDR2 YFSETQ. This CDR3 has 15 residues. The CDR3 loop reads CASSLVGEGFETQYF. The DNA of the CDR3 is TGCGCCAGCAGCTTGGTTGGGGAGGGCTTCGAGACCCAGTACTTC.

The J gene is TRBJ2-7, the V gene TRBV7-8, with 7 bases identical to TRBD1. V trimming: 3 bases; J trimming: 0 bases; junction bases outside the gene matches: 2. The germline gives CDR1 SGHVS, CDR2 FQNEAQ. The CDR3 covers 14 residues. CDR3: CASSFRDSSYEQYF. The CDR3 nucleotides read TGTGCCAGCAGCTTCAGGGACAGCTCCTACGAGCAGTACTTC.

V usage is TRBV15 and J usage is TRBJ2-5, with a tentative D call TRBD1 (6 bases). Germline assignment: CDR1 LNHNV and CDR2 YYDKDF (reference sequence). This CDR3 has 14 residues. Trimming pared 0 bases from V and 5 bases from J, leaving 10 bases between. The CDR3 DNA reads as TGTGCCACCAGCAGAGACACAACAGGGGAGACCCAGTACTTC. Protein product: CATSRDTTGETQYF.

V is TRBV21-1 and J is TRBJ2-7; the table's D call, TRBD1, was not checked against the DNA. TRBV21-1 is assigned pseudogene status. The CDR3 loop spans 13 amino acids. CDR3 protein: CASSRGDRRRQYF. CDR3 bases: TGTGCCAGCAGCCGGGGGGACAGGCGAAGGCAGTACTTC.

V gene TRBV28 combines with J gene TRBJ1-5; D might be TRBD1 (6 bases). CDR3 length: 16 residues. V gave up 6 bases and J gave up 7 bases, with 22 bases separating them. The germline V gene encodes CDR1 MDHEN and CDR2 SYDVKM. The CDR3 loop reads CASRRGFGTLGQPQHF. DNA of the CDR3: TGTGCCAGCAGAAGGGGGTTTGGGACATTGGGACAGCCCCAGCATTTT.

The V call is TRBV2, the J call TRBJ2-1; 13 positions agree with TRBD2. The junction had 10 bases not matched to a gene; V was cut back by 6 bases and J by 5 bases. This CDR3 is built from 17 residues. In germline, CDR1 is SNHLY, CDR2 FYNNEI. In DNA form, the CDR3 reads TGTGCCAGCAGCGTCCCCGTCACTAGCGGGAGGGACAATGAGCAGTTCTTC. It specifies CASSVPVTSGRDNEQFF. The full variable domain, rest sourced from reference TRBV2 and TRBJ2-1, is EPEVTQTPSHQVTQMGQEVILRCVPISNHLYFYWYRQILGQKVEFLVSFYNNEISEKSEIFDDQFSVERPDGSNFTLKIRSTKLEDSAMYFCASSVPVTSGRDNEQFFGPGTRLTVL.

CDR3 bases: TGTGCCAGCAGCTTAGACCAAAACCCCGGGACTCGGTCTAACTATGGCTACACCTTC. Encoded protein: CASSLDQNPGTRSNYGYTF. The chain combines TRBV7-8 with TRBJ1-2, with D perhaps matching TRBD1 (5 bases). In germline, CDR1 is SGHVS, CDR2 FQNEAQ. The V and J ends lost 1 base and 0 bases respectively, with 21 bases between them. The CDR3 extends over 19 amino acids.

The genes are TRBV7-8 and TRBJ1-2; a weak D match, TRBD1 (6 bases). V was trimmed by 5 bases and J by 8 bases, leaving 21 bases between them. Germline-derived CDR1 and CDR2 are SGHVS and FQNEAQ. This CDR3 comprises 15 residues. CDR3 DNA: TGTGCCAGCAGCCCCGCCCGAACAGGGCCCCAGGGCTACACCTTC. The encoded protein is CASSPARTGPQGYTF.

This chain uses TRBV4-1 with TRBJ2-7; D possibly corresponds to TRBD2 (5 bases). The V gene's germline CDR1 is MGHRA and CDR2 YSYEKL. The V end lost 0 bases, the J end lost 2 bases, and 14 bases lay between the germline ends. There are 16 residues in the CDR3. This chain's CDR3 is CASSQDAPSLAYEQYF. As DNA, the CDR3 is TGCGCCAGCAGCCAAGATGCACCTAGCTTGGCCTACGAGCAGTACTTC.

The chain recombines TRBV7-6 with TRBJ2-5; tentatively, D is TRBD2 (5 bases). The CDR3 is 16 residues long. V was trimmed by 1 base and J by 1 base, leaving 13 bases between them. The germline V gene encodes CDR1 SGHVS and CDR2 FNYEAQ. Here the CDR3 reads CASSLVSSATQETQYF. In DNA, the CDR3 is TGTGCCAGCAGCTTAGTTAGTAGCGCGACCCAAGAGACCCAGTACTTC.